Below are 27 T cell receptor beta chains sequenced from a single sample in a study of shared clonotypes between healthy human individuals. Clones were read by immunoSEQ multiplex PCR, and TCRdb kept only the in-frame ones, dropping some. In the table there are over a million clones, more than 60% of which are singletons. The sequenced sample consisted of memory CD4+ T cells sorted from blood. Subset specified: CD45RA-negative fraction. The receptors were sampled from a man aged 18 to 30 in good health.

V and J are TRBV30 and TRBJ1-5; D not resolved. Germline V gene data show CDR1 as GTSNPN and CDR2 as SVGIG (reference sequence). This CDR3 has 12 residues. V was clipped by 0 bases and J by 7 bases, with 7 bases between them. This chain's CDR3 is CAWSVREQPQHF. The CDR3 region has the DNA TGTGCCTGGAGTGTAAGGGAGCAGCCCCAGCATTTT. Complete variable domain (other parts from reference TRBV30 and TRBJ1-5): SQTIHQWPATLVQPVGSPLSLECTVEGTSNPNLYWYRQAAGRGLQLLFYSVGIGQISSEVPQNLSASRPQDRQFILSSKKLLLSDSGFYLCAWSVREQPQHFGDGTRLSIL.

The V and J genes are TRBV6-5 and TRBJ1-1; D remains unclear. There are 14 residues in the CDR3. V was clipped by 6 bases and J by 1 base, with 12 bases between them. Germline V CDR1 and CDR2: MNHEY, SVGAGI. The DNA for the CDR3 is TGTGCCAGCAGGACGGACGGCTCGAACACTGAAGCTTTCTTT. Its translation is CASRTDGSNTEAFF.

This sequence joins TRBV30 and TRBJ2-1, with D unclear. This CDR3 spans 14 amino acids. Trimming removed 3 bases at V and 3 bases at J, with 12 bases between. Germline CDR1 reads GTSNPN; CDR2 reads SVGIG (reference sequence). CDR3 in DNA: TGTGCCTGGAGCGGGTTTACACTCTACAATGAGCAGTTCTTC. Protein product: CAWSGFTLYNEQFF.

This chain links TRBV4-1 with TRBJ2-3, with 9 bases fitting TRBD2. The germline V gene encodes CDR1 MGHRA and CDR2 YSYEKL. The CDR3 is 18 residues long. J gave up 0 bases and V 4 bases, and 11 bases lay outside the gene matches. The CDR3 here is CASSRNPPGLASTDTQYF. As DNA, the CDR3 is TGCGCCAGCAGCCGAAACCCCCCGGGACTAGCAAGCACAGATACGCAGTATTTT.

The chain combines TRBV6-1 with TRBJ2-7; D gene ambiguous. This CDR3 comprises 14 residues. CDR1 is MNHNS and CDR2 is SASEGT in the germline V gene. The V gene lost 7 bases and the J gene lost 1 base, with 14 bases spanning the gap. CDR3 sequence reads: CASNWLSTSYEQYF. DNA for the CDR3: TGTGCCAGCAACTGGCTTAGTACATCCTACGAGCAGTACTTC.

J is TRBJ1-1 and V is TRBV6-6; tentatively, D is TRBD1 (6 bases). The CDR3 covers 15 residues. V was cut by 5 bases and J by 1 base, with 14 bases left in between. The germline V gene has CDR1 MNHNY and CDR2 SVGAGI (reference sequence). CDR3 in amino acids: CASSGDTGRNTEAFF. CDR3 coding DNA: TGTGCCAGCAGTGGGGACACCGGCCGGAACACTGAAGCTTTCTTT.

This clone has only a few counts. The V and J genes are TRBV5-6 and TRBJ1-1, with 7 bases lining up with TRBD1. V lost 4 bases, J lost 4 bases, and 4 bases stayed unmatched. Germline-derived CDR1 and CDR2 are SGHDT and YYEEEE. CDR3 length: 13 amino acids. The CDR3 DNA reads TGTGCCAGCAGCCAAGGGGGCCCCACTGAAGCTTTCTTT. This translates into CASSQGGPTEAFF.

The chain carries TRBV28 and TRBJ1-6, with D possibly TRBD1 on 6 matching bases. CDR1 and CDR2 (germline): MDHEN, SYDVKM. With 7 bases removed from V and 5 bases from J, the gap between germline ends came to 15 bases. The CDR3 runs 15 residues. The DNA of the CDR3 is TGTGCCAGCATTTCAGACAGGCCGGATAATTCACCCCTCCACTTT. Translating gives CASISDRPDNSPLHF.

The chain joins TRBV6-6 to TRBJ2-7; D may be TRBD1 (5 bases). Germline values: CDR1 MNHNY, CDR2 SVGAGI (reference sequence). CDR3 length equals 12 residues. Trimming removed 7 bases from V and 7 bases from J, with 14 bases in between. The CDR3 protein is CASNQGSGEQYF. The CDR3, as DNA: TGTGCCAGCAATCAGGGCTCAGGAGAGCAGTACTTC.

This rearrangement joins TRBV5-4 to TRBJ1-1; D remains ambiguous. V shed 0 bases and J shed 5 bases, with 5 bases lying between them. There are 12 residues in the CDR3. Germline-derived CDR1 and CDR2 are SGHNT and YYREEE (reference sequence). In nucleotides, the CDR3 is TGTGCCAGCAGCTTGGACACAACTGAAGCTTTCTTT. This sequence encodes CASSLDTTEAFF.

This chain links TRBV12-5 with TRBJ2-3; D is unclear. This CDR3 has 14 residues. CDR1 LGHNT and CDR2 FRNRAP come from the germline V gene. The V and J ends lost 4 bases and 4 bases respectively, with 12 bases between them. The CDR3 sequence: CASGSRGPADTQYF. In nucleotides, the CDR3 is TGTGCTAGTGGTTCACGTGGGCCAGCAGATACGCAGTATTTT.

This CDR3 is CASSISVRGTEAFF. For the CDR3, the DNA is TGTGCCAGTAGTATTTCGGTAAGGGGCACTGAAGCTTTCTTT. J is TRBJ1-1 and V is TRBV19; TRBD1 is a possible D gene (5 bases). The germline V gene encodes CDR1 LNHDA and CDR2 SQIVND (reference sequence). The CDR3 extends over 14 amino acids. Trimming took off 3 bases at V and 4 bases at J, with 12 bases between the two ends.

This sequence joins TRBV5-1 and TRBJ2-5; 11 nucleotides line up with TRBD2. Germline CDR1 SGHRS, CDR2 YFSETQ. V shed 0 bases, J shed 10 bases, and the junction held 11 bases outside the gene matches. CDR3 length equals 16 residues. The CDR3 DNA sequence: TGCGCCAGCAGCTTGGCGACCGGGACTAGCGGTCGAGGCCAGTACTTC. It is translated as CASSLATGTSGRGQYF.

A remark on this clone: Other DNA sequences in this specimen translate into the identical CDR3. This chain connects TRBV5-1 to TRBJ1-2; 12 positions match TRBD1. Germline V gene lookup returns CDR1 SGHRS and CDR2 YFSETQ. The CDR3 loop spans 16 amino acids. Germline trimming cut 4 bases from V and 1 base from J; bases unmatched to any gene: 5. In nucleotides, the CDR3 is TGCGCCAGCAGCCTCGGGGACAGGGGGCATAACTATGGCTACACCTTC. It codes for CASSLGDRGHNYGYTF.

The chain uses TRBV10-3 and TRBJ2-1; D not resolved. The CDR3 totals 14 residues. The V gene lost 5 bases and the J gene lost 0 bases, with 8 bases spanning the gap. CDR1 is ENHRY, CDR2 SYGVKD, per germline. The CDR3 DNA follows: TGTGCCATCAGTCATCAGGCCTCCTACAATGAGCAGTTCTTC. Encoded protein: CAISHQASYNEQFF.

This clone was seen more than once but under ten times. The chain is built from TRBV30 and TRBJ1-1, with a possible D match to TRBD1 (5 bases). Trimming stripped 0 bases from V and 8 bases from J, with 7 bases between. The CDR3 has 11 amino acids. The germline CDR1 and CDR2 sequences are GTSNPN and SVGIG (reference sequence). In nucleotides, the CDR3 is TGTGCCTGGAGTGTACGGGACGAAGCTTTCTTT. Amino acids: CAWSVRDEAFF.

This chain links TRBV5-1 with TRBJ2-5; possible D gene TRBD2, 5 bases. The germline gives CDR1 SGHRS, CDR2 YFSETQ. The CDR3 totals 15 residues. V gave up 0 bases and J gave up 2 bases, with 11 bases separating them. The CDR3 DNA follows: TGCGCCAGCAGCTTGGCCGGCTTAGCGCAAGAGACCCAGTACTTC. It encodes CASSLAGLAQETQYF.

This clone was recorded only once. This chain joins TRBV11-2 and TRBJ2-5; 10 bases align to TRBD2. Germline V CDR1 and CDR2: SGHAT, FQNNGV. CDR3 size: 14 residues. With V trimmed by 5 bases and J by 7 bases, 7 bases remained unmatched. This CDR3 is CASSILAGPGTQYF. CDR3 nucleotides: TGTGCCAGCAGCATACTAGCGGGGCCGGGGACCCAGTACTTC.

With regard to this clone: Other DNA sequences in the sample encode the same CDR3. The CDR3 bases are TGTGCCAGCAGCTCACTAGCCCGAGAGACCCAGTACTTC. Its translation is CASSSLARETQYF. This chain joins TRBV5-6 and TRBJ2-5; perhaps TRBD2 as D (6 bases). This CDR3 has 13 residues. CDR1 and CDR2 (germline): SGHDT, YYEEEE. The V end was cut by 3 bases, the J end by 4 bases, with 10 bases between.

This chain uses TRBV7-9 with TRBJ2-1; D gene unclear. V was cut by 0 bases and J by 9 bases, with 18 bases left in between. CDR1 and CDR2 from the germline V gene are SEHNR and FQNEAQ (reference sequence). This CDR3 has 16 amino acids. DNA of the CDR3: TGTGCCAGCAGCTTAGCTTGGGCAGGTCCTGGCGGTGAGCAGTTCTTC. Residues: CASSLAWAGPGGEQFF.

The genes are TRBV7-2 and TRBJ2-7; no definite D call. Germline V gene lookup returns CDR1 SGHTA and CDR2 FQGNSA. The CDR3 spans 16 residues. V lost 1 base and J lost 7, with 20 bases in between. CDR3 in DNA: TGTGCCAGCAGCTTAGATTATCTGGCGGTTCCTTGGGAGCAGTACTTC. As protein: CASSLDYLAVPWEQYF.

This clone was detected only a few times. The chain has TRBV5-1 and TRBJ2-1, with 7 bases fitting TRBD2. V trimming: 2 bases; J trimming: 8 bases; junction bases outside the gene matches: 7. CDR1 is SGHRS and CDR2 is YFSETQ in the germline V gene. The CDR3 covers 14 residues. The CDR3, as DNA: TGCGCCAGCAGCTTCCGGGAGGCTTGGGATGAGCAGTTCTTC. It is translated as CASSFREAWDEQFF.

This clone was detected once. The V call is TRBV7-6, the J call TRBJ2-3; 9 bases map to TRBD2. Germline loops: CDR1 SGHVS, CDR2 FNYEAQ. Losses at the gene ends were 0 bases for V and 1 base for J; bases not matched to a gene: 2. The CDR3 extends over 16 amino acids. The CDR3 is CASSLAAGGGTDTQYF. CDR3 bases: TGTGCCAGCAGCTTAGCAGCGGGGGGCGGCACAGATACGCAGTATTTT.

The rearrangement joins TRBV2 to TRBJ2-3, with D tentatively TRBD2 (7 bases). Germline CDR1 reads SNHLY; CDR2 reads FYNNEI. The V end was cut by 8 bases, the J end by 2 bases, with 17 bases between. The CDR3 covers 15 residues. The CDR3 DNA follows: TGTGCCAGCCAAGAATTCGGGGGGCTCACAGATACGCAGTATTTT. Amino acid sequence: CASQEFGGLTDTQYF.

This clone was picked up a small number of times. This sequence joins TRBV2 and TRBJ1-1, with 8 nucleotides matching TRBD1. CDR1 SNHLY and CDR2 FYNNEI come from the germline V gene. The CDR3 has 12 residues. V shed 11 bases and J 8 bases; nucleotides not matched to a gene: 10. The CDR3 spells CARWDRPTEAFF. For the CDR3, the DNA is TGTGCCCGGTGGGACAGGCCAACCGAAGCTTTCTTT.

A few counts support this clone. J is TRBJ2-3 and V is TRBV5-1; possible D gene TRBD1, 6 bases. The CDR3 extends over 16 amino acids. V was trimmed by 4 bases and J by 0 bases, leaving 15 bases between them. Germline CDR1 is SGHRS and CDR2 is YFSETQ. The CDR3 DNA follows: TGCGCCAGCAGCGGTTTCGTGGGGGCTAGCACAGATACGCAGTATTTT. Translation gives CASSGFVGASTDTQYF. Full variable domain (rest looked up from reference TRBV5-1 and TRBJ2-3): KAGVTQTPRYLIKTRGQQVTLSCSPISGHRSVSWYQQTPGQGLQFLFEYFSETQRNKGNFPGRFSGRQFSNSRSEMNVSTLELGDSALYLCASSGFVGASTDTQYFGPGTRLTVL.

This clone was seen repeatedly, ten times or more. The sample carries other DNA sequences with the same CDR3. V usage is TRBV4-1 and J usage is TRBJ2-2; 10 bases are a match to TRBD2. Trimming removed 0 bases from V and 5 bases from J; junction bases left unmatched: 9. The CDR3 is made up of 18 amino acids. The germline V gene encodes CDR1 MGHRA and CDR2 YSYEKL. DNA for the CDR3: TGCGCCAGCAGCCAAGACGCTAGCGGGAGTTATAAGACCGGGGAGCTGTTTTTT. It is translated as CASSQDASGSYKTGELFF.